This T cell receptor beta chain was identified during a study of regulatory T cells in long-lasting Graves disease. Overall study results and limits: Results may be inaccurate due to the small sample size. Persistent disease favored TRBV28, TRBJ1-2 and TRBJ2-5.

As to time point: newly diagnosed GD, antithyroid drugs for less than 3 months. The TCR library was made from RNA extracted from PBMCs. Germline-derived CDR1 and CDR2 are DFQATT and SNEGSKA (reference sequence). Germline trimming cut 0 bases from V and 6 bases from J; bases unmatched to any gene: 10. This CDR3 comprises 17 residues. The TCR beta library used iRepertoire HTBI primers with Arm-PCR amplification of CDR3. Authors' data handling: Samples jointly harbored 62 TRBV and some 13 TRBJ segments. TCRdb independently ran MiXCR on the multiplex PCR reads; one entry per CDR3 protein. The V and J calls, along with clone size, are taken from TCRdb and not from the paper's own processing. The table has roughly 430,000 distinct CDR3 sequences, roughly 15% seen once. In its sample, this clonotype was seen many times. Its cognate antigen is unknown. A further study also used this sample, focusing on T cells in Graves' hyperthyroidism and ophthalmopathy. That work adds: The HTBI set primed first-round TCR CDR3 RT-PCR.

The sample in question was peripheral blood mononuclear cells (PBMCs), obtained at new diagnosis, from a patient treated with antithyroid drugs. The chain couples TRBV20-1 to TRBJ2-3; 12 positions agree with TRBD2. The sequence derives from a woman in her 30s with Graves disease. The CDR3 DNA follows: TGCAGTGCTAGAGATGTATTGAGGCTAGCGGGAGGGGATACGCAGTATTTT. It codes for CSARDVLRLAGGDTQYF.